This T cell receptor (beta chain) is from a study of blood T cells in healthy people across ages. Regarding the study as a whole: A roughly linear fall in TCR beta diversity per million T cells was seen with increasing age. Whereas aged donors had fewer naive CD4+ cells, long-lived donors had more of them and higher diversity.

As to this clonotype: The antigen is undetermined.

Through a sample-barcoded 5' primer and a J-beta primer mix, a second PCR was run for about 7 to 12 cycles. Every cDNA molecule bore a tag from a template-switch adaptor containing 12 random nucleotides. TCRdb called the 5' RACE reads again in MiXCR, with one record for every CDR3 protein. The sample includes hundreds of thousands of distinct CDR3 sequences, roughly 50% seen only once; the top ten take 20% to 30%. Samples each had at least 5 micrograms of total RNA extracted. Sequencing was done on a sample of blood. The sequence was obtained from a middle-aged man in good health.

The CDR3 protein is CASSLDRWRETQYF. The CDR3 DNA sequence: TGTGCCAGCAGCTTAGATCGGTGGAGGGAGACCCAGTACTTC. The gene calls are TRBV7-2 and TRBJ2-5; D possibly corresponds to TRBD2 (5 bases). This CDR3 region has 14 residues. Germline CDR1 is SGHTA and CDR2 is FQGNSA. Trimming removed 1 base from V and 5 bases from J, with 11 bases in between. The variable domain in full, completed from reference TRBV7-2 and TRBJ2-5, reads GAGVSQSPSNKVTEKGKDVELRCDPISGHTALYWYRQSLGQGLEFLIYFQGNSAPDKSGLPSDRFSAERTGGSVSTLTIQRTQQEDSAVYLCASSLDRWRETQYFGPGTRLLVL.